This section outlines one T cell receptor beta chain sequence together with its context. Its specific antigen is unknown. The sample holds no much larger clone one base away, and base qualities are not on file. The CDR3 regions of human TCRbeta chains were analyzed by immunosequencing. The source study handled its data this way. Repertoire TCRs were checked for matches against a reference library of SARS-CoV-2-specific TCRs that had been generated using the MIRA antigen-specificity platform. Breadth was defined as the fraction of unique TCRs that were SARS-CoV-2-associated, and depth was defined as the fraction of total T cells that were SARS-CoV-2-associated. Each spike-specific TCR was assigned to its reactive spike region and to a CD4 or CD8 class using the MIRA data. Log10-transformed breadth and depth values were compared by one-way ANOVA with Sidak's multiple comparisons tests. The table was pulled from immuneACCESS by TCRdb, which kept in-frame rearrangements only. Such tables lose some clones; where checked, under half of the loss comes from unresolved V genes, and the rest has no known cause. The V and J calls and clone size come from that table; D and trimming were worked out from the DNA. Counted in this sample were approximately 100,000 clones; about nine tenths of them appeared once. The ten largest clones take up 18% of the sample.

Interpreted using the paper, the time point label stands for: baseline before first vaccination. Vaccinee samples came from UK trials COV001 and COV002, including a single-blind randomized controlled phase 2/3 trial of AZD1222 (ChAdOx1 nCoV-19) in healthy adults. For TCRbeta chain sequencing, PBMC samples were collected from trial participants at day 0 and at day 28 after the second dose. This specimen comes from a study of T cell responses to AZD1222 COVID-19 vaccine (dated by TCRdb to the early 2020s). For the study in its entirety: Because spike-specific TCR depth and breadth did not differ between the two schedules, AZD1222 recipients who got a second dose at roughly 4 weeks were pooled with those who got a second dose at roughly 12 weeks. A total of about 230 trial participants underwent TCR sequencing, of whom approximately 210 received two doses of AZD1222 and about 25 received two doses of the MenACWY control vaccine. Trial participants were enrolled into age subgroups of 18-55, 56-69 and 70-plus years, which contained around 150, 29 and 61 TCR-sequenced participants, respectively.

The research as a whole found: Because no samples from the day 14 peak response were available, repertoires could be characterized only after the peak T cell response. Reportedly, almost half of the unique spike-specific TCRs recognized epitopes lying outside the regions that are mutated in the B.1.351 and B.1.1.7 variants. Only 5 to 7 AZD1222 recipients were SARS-CoV-2 seropositive at baseline, limiting conclusions about previously exposed vaccinees. In the small 56-69-year group, the increase in depth fell short of significance, most likely because of low power. The whole spike protein was spanned by vaccine-associated CD4 TCRs, and dominant responses were seen in regions 160-218 and 743-854. Spike-specific TCR breadth and depth rose significantly after two AZD1222 doses compared with day 0 and with MenACWY recipients. Participants were mostly white British and included more females than males, and it was suggested by the authors that clonal diversity may have been underestimated.

The sample consisted of peripheral blood, taken on day 0 of AZD1222 vaccination. This TCR derives from an adult in good health.

The CDR3 sequence is CASSLERDQPQHF. Read as DNA, the sequence is TGTGCCAGCAGTTTAGAACGGGATCAGCCCCAGCATTTT. The chain was built from TRBV12-3 or TRBV12-4 and TRBJ1-5; the D gene assignment is ambiguous. V is cut by 1 base and J by 5 bases, and the space between the germline ends is 6 bases. Inclusive of the bounding cysteine and phenylalanine, the CDR3 is 13 residues long. The kept DNA is CDR3 alone, 39 bases in frame from the first base.